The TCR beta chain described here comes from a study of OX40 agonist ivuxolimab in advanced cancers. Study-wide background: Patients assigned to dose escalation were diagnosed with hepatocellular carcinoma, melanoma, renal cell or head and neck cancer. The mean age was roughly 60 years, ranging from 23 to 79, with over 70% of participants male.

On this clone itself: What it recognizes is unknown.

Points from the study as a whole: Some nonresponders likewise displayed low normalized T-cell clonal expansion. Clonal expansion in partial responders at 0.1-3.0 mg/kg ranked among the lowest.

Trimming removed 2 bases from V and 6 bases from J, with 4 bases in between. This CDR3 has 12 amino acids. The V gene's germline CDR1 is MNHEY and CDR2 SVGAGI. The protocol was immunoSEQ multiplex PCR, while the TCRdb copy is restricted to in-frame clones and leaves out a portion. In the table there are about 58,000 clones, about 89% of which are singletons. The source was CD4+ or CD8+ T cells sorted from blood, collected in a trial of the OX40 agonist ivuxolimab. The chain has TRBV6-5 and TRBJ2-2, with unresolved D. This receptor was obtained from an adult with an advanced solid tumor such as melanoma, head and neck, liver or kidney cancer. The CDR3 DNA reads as TGTGCCAGCAGTTACGCCGCCGGGGAGCTGTTTTTT. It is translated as CASSYAAGELFF.